Listed below are T cell receptor beta chains from one sample, sequenced in a study of CD8 T cells in ankylosing spondylitis. TCRdb reprocessed the 5' RACE reads with MiXCR, giving one entry per CDR3 protein. The sample records just over 300,000 distinct CDR3 sequences, around 21% being singletons. Sequencing used blood, either unsorted or a sorted T cell fraction (not recorded which). The receptors here all came from a female donor with ankylosing spondylitis or in good health (not recorded which). Each CDR3 is given with its conserved first and last residue. Only part of the rows carry a size: once, few, many, or a class if the clone is expanded.

abundance	v_gene	CDR3aa
.	TRBV11-2	CASSFSRDEQFF
few	TRBV12-3/TRBV12-4	CASSKGASYEQYF
many	TRBV6-5	CASVTSGTNEQFF
.	TRBV20-1	CSATRHRNTEAFF
few	TRBV9	CASSVGLAETYEQYF
many	TRBV9	CASSLGLAFTYEQYF
many	TRBV29-1	CSVSEVGNEQFF
.	TRBV20-1	CSARDLAYEQYF
few	TRBV4-3	CASSQGHREETQYF
.	TRBV18	CASSPGPATDTQYF
.	TRBV20-1	CSAGGLAGPTDTQYF
.	TRBV4-2	CASSQAGAETYEQYF
many	TRBV6-5	CASSSGQILGYGYTF
few	TRBV11-2	CASSRDGQETQYF
.	TRBV5-1	CASSLFPGSDGYTF
.	TRBV15	CATSRDRRAGELFF
.	TRBV28	CASSPGLSWASPDEQFF
few	TRBV20-1	CSARSGAPNTGELFF
.	TRBV24-1	CATSAGRQNTEAFF
.	TRBV29-1	CSVVGGGTGEQYF
few	TRBV24-1	CATSDPSEDTDTQYF
.	TRBV27	CASLRKRGQGTEAFF
few	TRBV12-5	CASSRVTDTQYF
.	TRBV9	CASSATTRREGEKLFF
few	TRBV4-2	CASSQDERTGGTNEQFF
.	TRBV29-1	CSVGLAGGGVDTGELFF
many	TRBV29-1	CSAGVTEAFF
few	TRBV7-6	CASSSGGIEETQYF
few	TRBV6-6	CASTGTGAWRDNEQFF
many	TRBV7-2	CASSLAGGASRSEQFF
.	TRBV20-1	CSAGRPPNQPQHF
.	TRBV5-4	CASGTRGEAFF
.	TRBV27	CASSFQAGDEQFF
many	TRBV28	CASSLAFQETQYF
few	TRBV10-3	CAISESSGANTGELFF
few	TRBV10-2	CATKGTSGLYEQYF
.	TRBV6-1	CAGQNTGGIGNEQFF
.	TRBV7-6	CASSNPSGLNEQFF
.	TRBV6-5	CASSYSVQGPYGYTF
.	TRBV10-3	CAIRPGLLENTGELFF
few	TRBV7-9	CASSLRIAGPTDTQYF
many	TRBV6-2/TRBV6-3	CASSYSMGLASLSSYNEQFF
many	TRBV6-5	CASSYSGGWQFF
many	TRBV5-5	CASSFSSSYNEQFF
.	TRBV5-4	CASMALRERNEQFF
.	TRBV4-3	CASSQEYRGQAEAFF
.	TRBV20-1	CSARGRAYRAYEQYF
many	TRBV7-9	CASSAYTGTGYSPLHF
few	TRBV7-2	CASSLETGWVYEQYF
.	TRBV7-9	CASSLGLAERTDTQYF
few	TRBV6-2/TRBV6-3	CASRGGHGIPSYNEQFF
few	TRBV6-1	CASAGLGTYEQYF
.	TRBV6-1	CASTRTGTDTQYF
few	TRBV25-1	CASSDWKGGEQFF
few	TRBV25-1	CASSEYTGGDSPLHF
few	TRBV7-9	CASSARTGGGNEQFF
few	TRBV6-1	CASSGQGLGYGYTF
few	TRBV3-1	CASSQDRTGFSYEQYF